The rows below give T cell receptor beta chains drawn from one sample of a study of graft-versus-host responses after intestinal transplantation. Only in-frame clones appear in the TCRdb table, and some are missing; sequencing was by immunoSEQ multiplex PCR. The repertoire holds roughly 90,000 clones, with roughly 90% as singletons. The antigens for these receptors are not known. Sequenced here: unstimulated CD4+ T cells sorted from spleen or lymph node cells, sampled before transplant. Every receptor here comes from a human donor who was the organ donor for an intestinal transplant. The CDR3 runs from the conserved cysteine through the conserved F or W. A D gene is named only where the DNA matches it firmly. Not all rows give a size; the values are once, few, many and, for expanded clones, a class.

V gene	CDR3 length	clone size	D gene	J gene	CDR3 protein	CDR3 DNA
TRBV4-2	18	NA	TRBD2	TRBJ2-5	CASSQSTGLAGGRVTQYF	TGTGCCAGCAGCCAATCGACCGGACTAGCGGGGGGGAGGGTGACCCAGTACTTC
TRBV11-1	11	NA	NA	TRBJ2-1	CASSRGAEQFF	TGTGCCAGCAGCCGGGGGGCGGAGCAGTTCTTC
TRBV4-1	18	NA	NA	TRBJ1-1	CASSPGTIKNHMNTEAFF	TGCGCCAGCAGCCCCGGGACAATAAAAAATCACATGAACACTGAAGCTTTCTTT
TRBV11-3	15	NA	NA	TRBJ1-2	CASSLDGQTGHGYTF	TGTGCCAGCAGCTTAGACGGACAGACCGGGCATGGCTACACCTTC
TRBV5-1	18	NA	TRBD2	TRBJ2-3	CASSLGLAGGAAGDAQYF	TGCGCCAGCAGCCTCGGACTAGCGGGAGGGGCCGCGGGTGATGCGCAGTATTTT
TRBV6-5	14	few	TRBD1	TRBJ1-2	CASSLTGANYGYTF	TGTGCCAGCAGCCTCACAGGGGCTAACTATGGCTACACCTTC
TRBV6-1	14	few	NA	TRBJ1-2	CASSDQGRDYGYTF	TGTGCCAGCAGTGACCAGGGTCGGGACTATGGCTACACCTTC
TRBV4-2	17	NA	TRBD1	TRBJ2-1	CASSQELRDRGAGEQFF	TGTGCCAGCAGCCAGGAACTCCGGGACAGGGGGGCTGGTGAGCAGTTCTTC
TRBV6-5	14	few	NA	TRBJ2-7	CASSYGGGEGEQYF	TGTGCCAGCAGTTACGGAGGGGGGGAGGGTGAGCAGTACTTC
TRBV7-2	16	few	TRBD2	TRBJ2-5	CASSPLREGFGETQYF	TGTGCCAGCAGCCCGCTGCGGGAGGGGTTCGGGGAGACCCAGTACTTC
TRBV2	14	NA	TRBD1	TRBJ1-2	CASRQEGQGVGYTF	TGTGCCAGCCGCCAGGAGGGACAGGGGGTCGGCTACACCTTC
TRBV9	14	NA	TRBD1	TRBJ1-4	CASSQTGIGEKLFF	TGTGCCAGCAGCCAGACAGGGATAGGGGAAAAACTGTTTTTT
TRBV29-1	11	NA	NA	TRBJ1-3	CSLSVGNTIYF	TGCAGCCTCTCAGTTGGAAACACCATATATTTT
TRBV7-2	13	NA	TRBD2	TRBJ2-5	CASSWGGFETQYF	TGTGCCAGCAGCTGGGGGGGATTTGAGACCCAGTACTTC
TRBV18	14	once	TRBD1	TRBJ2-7	CASSLDRGRDEQYF	TGTGCCAGCTCACTTGACAGGGGGAGAGACGAGCAGTACTTC
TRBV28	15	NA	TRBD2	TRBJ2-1	CASGLLAGEGSEQFF	TGTGCCAGCGGACTCCTAGCGGGAGAGGGAAGTGAGCAGTTCTTC
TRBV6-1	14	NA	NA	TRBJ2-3	CASRETATSDTQYF	TGTGCCAGCAGGGAGACAGCCACCTCAGATACGCAGTATTTT
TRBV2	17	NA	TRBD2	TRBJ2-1	CASSVRTGGRSYNEQFF	TGTGCCAGCAGTGTCAGGACTGGCGGGAGGTCCTACAATGAGCAGTTCTTC
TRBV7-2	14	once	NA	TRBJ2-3	CASSLVQGSDTQYF	TGTGCCAGCAGCTTAGTGCAGGGGTCAGATACGCAGTATTTT
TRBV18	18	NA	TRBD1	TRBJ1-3	CASSLNQPGQSSGNTIYF	TGTGCCAGCTCCCTCAATCAACCGGGACAGAGCTCTGGAAACACCATATATTTT
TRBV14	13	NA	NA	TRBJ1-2	CASSQAGPYGYTF	TGTGCCAGCAGCCAAGCAGGTCCCTATGGCTACACCTTC
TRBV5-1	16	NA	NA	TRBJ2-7	CASSLVMGESIYEQYF	TGCGCCAGCAGCTTGGTAATGGGCGAGTCTATCTACGAGCAGTACTTC
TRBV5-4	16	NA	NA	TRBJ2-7	CASSSHPQSFTYEQYF	TGTGCCAGCAGCTCGCACCCTCAGTCCTTTACCTACGAGCAGTACTTC
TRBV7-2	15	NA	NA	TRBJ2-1	CASSSQGPGVDEQFF	TGTGCCAGCAGCTCCCAGGGGCCTGGAGTCGATGAGCAGTTCTTC
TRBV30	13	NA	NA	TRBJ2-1	CAWRRTVHNEQFF	TGTGCCTGGAGGAGGACAGTCCACAATGAGCAGTTCTTC
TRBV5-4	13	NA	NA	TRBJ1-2	CASSLEGVYGYTF	TGTGCCAGCAGCTTGGAGGGGGTCTATGGCTACACCTTC
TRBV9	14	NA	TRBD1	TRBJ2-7	CASSVGTGNYEQYF	TGTGCCAGCAGCGTAGGGACAGGGAATTACGAGCAGTACTTC
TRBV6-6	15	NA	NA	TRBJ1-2	CASSYSRTASWGYTF	TGTGCCAGCAGTTACTCGAGAACAGCCTCGTGGGGCTACACCTTC
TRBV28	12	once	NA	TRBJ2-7	CASTRGSYEQYF	TGTGCCAGCACGCGGGGCTCCTACGAGCAGTACTTC
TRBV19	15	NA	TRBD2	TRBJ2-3	CASTPGGYSTDTQYF	TGTGCCAGTACCCCGGGGGGGTATAGCACAGATACGCAGTATTTT
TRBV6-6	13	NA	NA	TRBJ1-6	CAHREGGNSPLHF	TGTGCCCACAGGGAAGGGGGTAATTCACCCCTCCACTTT